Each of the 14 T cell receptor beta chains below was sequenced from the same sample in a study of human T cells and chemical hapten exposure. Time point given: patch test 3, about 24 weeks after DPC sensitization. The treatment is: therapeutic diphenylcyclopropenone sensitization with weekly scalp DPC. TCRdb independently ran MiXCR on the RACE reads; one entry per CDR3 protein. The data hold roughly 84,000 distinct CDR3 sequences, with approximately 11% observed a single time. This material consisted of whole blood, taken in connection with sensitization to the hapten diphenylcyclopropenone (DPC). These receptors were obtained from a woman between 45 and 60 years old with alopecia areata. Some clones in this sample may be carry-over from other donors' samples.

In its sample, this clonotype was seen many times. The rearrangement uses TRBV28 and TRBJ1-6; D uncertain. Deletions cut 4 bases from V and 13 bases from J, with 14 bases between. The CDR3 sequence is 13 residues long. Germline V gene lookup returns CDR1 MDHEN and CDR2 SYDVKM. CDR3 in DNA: TGTGCCAGCAGTTCCCTCACCCTTCCGCCCCTCCACTTT. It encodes CASSSLTLPPLHF.

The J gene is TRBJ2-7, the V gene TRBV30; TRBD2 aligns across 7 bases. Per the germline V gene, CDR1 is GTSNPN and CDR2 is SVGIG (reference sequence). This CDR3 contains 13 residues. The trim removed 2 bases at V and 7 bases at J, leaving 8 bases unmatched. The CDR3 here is CAWSFAGVREQYF. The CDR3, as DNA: TGTGCCTGGAGTTTTGCGGGAGTGAGGGAGCAGTACTTC.

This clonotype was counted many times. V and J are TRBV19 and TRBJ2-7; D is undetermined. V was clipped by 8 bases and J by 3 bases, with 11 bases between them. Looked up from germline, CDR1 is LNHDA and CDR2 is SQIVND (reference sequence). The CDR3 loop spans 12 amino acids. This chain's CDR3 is CASGPTSYEQYF. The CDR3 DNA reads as TGTGCCAGTGGGCCGACGAGCTACGAGCAGTACTTC. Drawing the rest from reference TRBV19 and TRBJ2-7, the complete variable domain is DGGITQSPKYLFRKEGQNVTLSCEQNLNHDAMYWYRQDPGQGLRLIYYSQIVNDFQKGDIAEGYSVSREKKESFPLTVTSAQKNPTAFYLCASGPTSYEQYFGPGTRLTVT.

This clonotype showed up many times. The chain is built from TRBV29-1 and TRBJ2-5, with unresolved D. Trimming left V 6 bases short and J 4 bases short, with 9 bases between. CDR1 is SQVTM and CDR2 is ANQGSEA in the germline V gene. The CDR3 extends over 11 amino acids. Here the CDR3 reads CSVGDGETQYF. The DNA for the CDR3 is TGCAGCGTGGGCGACGGAGAGACCCAGTACTTC.

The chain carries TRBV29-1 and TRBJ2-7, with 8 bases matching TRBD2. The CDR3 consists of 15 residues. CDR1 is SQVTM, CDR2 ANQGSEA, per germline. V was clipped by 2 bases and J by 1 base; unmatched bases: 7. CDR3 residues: CSVEYPSGPSYEQYF. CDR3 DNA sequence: TGCAGCGTTGAATACCCTAGCGGGCCTTCCTACGAGCAGTACTTC.

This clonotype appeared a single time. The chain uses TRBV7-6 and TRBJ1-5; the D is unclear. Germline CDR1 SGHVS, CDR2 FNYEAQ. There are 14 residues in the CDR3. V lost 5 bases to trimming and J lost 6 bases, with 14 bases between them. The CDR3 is CASSHRLSGQPQHF. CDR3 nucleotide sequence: TGTGCCAGCAGCCACAGACTCTCAGGTCAGCCCCAGCATTTT.

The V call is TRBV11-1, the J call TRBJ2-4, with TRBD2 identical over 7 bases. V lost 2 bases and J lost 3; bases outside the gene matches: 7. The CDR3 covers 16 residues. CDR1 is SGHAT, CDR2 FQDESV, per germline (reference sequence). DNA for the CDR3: TGTGCCAGCAGCTTACGGGCGGGAGTCGACAAAAACATTCAGTACTTC. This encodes CASSLRAGVDKNIQYF.

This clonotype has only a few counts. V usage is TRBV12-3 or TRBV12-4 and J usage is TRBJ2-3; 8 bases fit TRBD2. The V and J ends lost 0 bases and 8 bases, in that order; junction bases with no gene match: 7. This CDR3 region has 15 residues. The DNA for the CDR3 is TGTGCCAGCAGTTTAGCTAGCGGGGCCACCGTTACGCAGTATTTT. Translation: CASSLASGATVTQYF.

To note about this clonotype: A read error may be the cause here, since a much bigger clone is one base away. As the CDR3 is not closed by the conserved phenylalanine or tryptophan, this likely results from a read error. The CDR3 DNA follows: TGTGCCAGCACTCTCGGACCAGGGGGCAATCAGCCCCAGCATTCT. Encoded protein: CASTLGPGGNQPQHS. The V and J genes are TRBV5-6 and TRBJ1-5; perhaps TRBD1 as D (6 bases). V lost 6 bases, J lost 2 bases, and 15 bases lay in between. This CDR3 is built from 15 residues. Germline V lookup: CDR1 SGHDT, CDR2 YYEEEE.

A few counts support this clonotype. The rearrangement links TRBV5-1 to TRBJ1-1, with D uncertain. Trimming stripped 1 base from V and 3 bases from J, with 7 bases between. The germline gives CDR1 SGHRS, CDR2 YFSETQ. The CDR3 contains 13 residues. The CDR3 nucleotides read TGCGCCAGCAGCTTGATCACCGACACTGAAGCTTTCTTT. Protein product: CASSLITDTEAFF.

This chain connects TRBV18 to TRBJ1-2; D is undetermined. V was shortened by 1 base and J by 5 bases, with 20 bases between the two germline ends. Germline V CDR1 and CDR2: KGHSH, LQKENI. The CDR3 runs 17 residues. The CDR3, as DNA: TGTGCCAGCTCACCACTTGCAGATCCAACCTGTTATTATGGCTACACCTTC. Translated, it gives CASSPLADPTCYYGYTF.

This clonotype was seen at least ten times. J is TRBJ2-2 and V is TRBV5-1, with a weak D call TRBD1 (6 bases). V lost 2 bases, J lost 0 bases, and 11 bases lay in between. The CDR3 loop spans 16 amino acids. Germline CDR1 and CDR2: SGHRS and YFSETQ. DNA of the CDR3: TGCGCCAGCAGCTTTCGGGACACCTCGAACACCGGGGAGCTGTTTTTT. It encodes CASSFRDTSNTGELFF.

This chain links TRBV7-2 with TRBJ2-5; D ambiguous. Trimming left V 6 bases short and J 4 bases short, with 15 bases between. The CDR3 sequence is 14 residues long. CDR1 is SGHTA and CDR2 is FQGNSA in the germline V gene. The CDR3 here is CASRLTGFGETQYF. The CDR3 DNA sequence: TGTGCCAGCAGACTGACGGGTTTCGGAGAGACCCAGTACTTC.

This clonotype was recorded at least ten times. DNA for the CDR3: TGTGCCAGCTCACCCCCGACAGGTCGCTACGAGCAGTACTTC. As protein: CASSPPTGRYEQYF. V is TRBV18 and J is TRBJ2-7; TRBD1 might be the D (6 bases). Germline CDR1 KGHSH, CDR2 LQKENI. The CDR3 sequence is 14 residues long. V lost 3 bases and J lost 3, with 12 bases in between.